These 17 T cell receptor beta chains came from one sample sequenced in a study of blood T cell repertoires in COVID-19. Data came from immunoSEQ multiplex PCR; TCRdb stores just in-frame clones and leaves some out. This table has about 110,000 clones, roughly nine tenths appearing once. Sequencing was done on a sample of peripheral blood. The receptors were sampled from a man between 35 and 55 years old with acute or convalescent COVID-19.

The V and J genes are TRBV12-5 and TRBJ2-1; 14 positions match TRBD2. The CDR3 length is 16 residues. Germline lookup yields CDR1 LGHNT and CDR2 FRNRAP. J lost 0 bases, V lost 9 bases, and 4 bases had no gene match. This CDR3 reads CASGLAGGLSYNEQFF. The CDR3 DNA is TGTGCTAGCGGACTAGCGGGGGGACTCTCCTACAATGAGCAGTTCTTC.

V and J are TRBV10-3 and TRBJ1-4; D is uncertain. The CDR3 consists of 16 residues. V was pared by 5 bases and J by 6 bases, with 19 bases between. Per the germline V gene, CDR1 is ENHRY and CDR2 is SYGVKD. CDR3 coding DNA: TGTGCCATCAGTCCGCAACAATCCGGGGTGGATGAAAAACTGTTTTTT. Translated: CAISPQQSGVDEKLFF.

This clone was counted a few times. In the same sample, other DNA sequences code for this CDR3. The V and J genes are TRBV30 and TRBJ1-1, with D unclear. The CDR3 contains 14 residues. Germline lookup yields CDR1 GTSNPN and CDR2 SVGIG (reference sequence). V was cut by 1 base and J by 1 base, with 10 bases left in between. In DNA, the CDR3 is TGTGCCTGGAGTGGCCGGGGAAGGAACACTGAAGCTTTCTTT. Translated, it gives CAWSGRGRNTEAFF.

This rearrangement joins TRBV9 to TRBJ1-2; 7 nucleotides line up with TRBD1. CDR1 and CDR2 from the germline V gene are SGDLS and YYNGEE. The junction had 9 bases not matched to a gene; V was cut back by 4 bases and J by 6 bases. The CDR3 is 14 residues long. The DNA of the CDR3 is TGTGCCAGCAGCTCGGACAACAGGGGCCATGGCTACACCTTC. Its protein is CASSSDNRGHGYTF. Drawing the rest from reference TRBV9 and TRBJ1-2, the complete variable domain is DSGVTQTPKHLITATGQRVTLRCSPRSGDLSVYWYQQSLDQGLQFLIQYYNGEERAKGNILERFSAQQFPDLHSELNLSSLELGDSALYFCASSSDNRGHGYTFGSGTRLTVV.

This sequence joins TRBV7-9 and TRBJ2-1; 8 nucleotides align to TRBD2. The V gene end was trimmed by 5 bases and the J gene end by 3 bases; junction bases not matched to a gene: 6. The CDR3 consists of 15 residues. Germline CDR1 reads SEHNR; CDR2 reads FQNEAQ (reference sequence). CDR3 in amino acids: CASSEGLAGYNEQFF. The CDR3 DNA follows: TGTGCCAGCAGCGAGGGGCTAGCGGGCTACAATGAGCAGTTCTTC.

V usage is TRBV10-3 and J usage is TRBJ2-1, with 11 nucleotides matching TRBD2. Germline CDR1 is ENHRY and CDR2 is SYGVKD. V dropped 6 bases and J dropped 5; count of bases not matched to a gene: 6. CDR3 length: 15 residues. The CDR3 here is CAISQTSGINNEQFF. Here the CDR3 DNA reads TGTGCCATCAGCCAGACTAGCGGGATAAACAATGAGCAGTTCTTC.

DNA of the CDR3: TGTGCCACCAGCAGAGAGGAGGGAACTGGCACCGGGGAGCTGTTTTTT. It codes for CATSREEGTGTGELFF. The chain joins TRBV15 to TRBJ2-2, with D possibly being TRBD2 (6 bases). V lost 0 bases to trimming and J lost 4 bases, with 12 bases between them. In germline, CDR1 is LNHNV, CDR2 YYDKDF (reference sequence). The CDR3 is 16 residues long.

The rearrangement uses TRBV5-1 and TRBJ2-1; 7 nucleotides line up with TRBD1. The junction had 4 bases not matched to a gene; V was cut back by 0 bases and J by 4 bases. This CDR3 region has 15 residues. The germline gives CDR1 SGHRS, CDR2 YFSETQ. The CDR3 DNA reads TGCGCCAGCAGCTTGGAAGTGACAGGGTACAATGAGCAGTTCTTC. Its protein product is CASSLEVTGYNEQFF.

The chain combines TRBV5-1 with TRBJ1-1, with D possibly being TRBD1 (5 bases). CDR3 size: 15 residues. Germline loops: CDR1 SGHRS, CDR2 YFSETQ. V was shortened by 3 bases and J by 0 bases, with 12 bases between the two germline ends. CDR3 sequence (DNA): TGCGCCAGCAGCTCGGGGGGACTCATGAACACTGAAGCTTTCTTT. Protein sequence: CASSSGGLMNTEAFF.

This chain joins TRBV24-1 and TRBJ2-3, with D maybe TRBD1 (5 bases). Germline V gives CDR1 KGHDR, CDR2 SFDVKD. The CDR3 is 16 amino acids. Trimming took off 3 bases at V and 0 bases at J, with 12 bases between the two ends. CDR3 coding DNA: TGTGCCACCAGTGATGGGGCAGTCTCTAGCACAGATACGCAGTATTTT. It encodes CATSDGAVSSTDTQYF.

The chain couples TRBV3-1 (or the pseudogene TRBV3-2) to TRBJ2-3; D gene unclear. The CDR3 runs 14 residues. The germline V and J ends were trimmed by 1 base and 2 bases, with 7 bases remaining between them. Germline V gene sequence: CDR1 LGHDT, CDR2 YNNKEL (reference sequence). CDR3 sequence reads: CASSQAPNTDTQYF. In DNA form, the CDR3 reads TGTGCCAGCAGCCAAGCTCCTAACACAGATACGCAGTATTTT.

This rearrangement joins TRBV6-1 to TRBJ1-3; possibly TRBD1 for D (5 bases). Trimming left V 0 bases short and J 0 bases short, with 9 bases between. CDR1 is MNHNS and CDR2 is SASEGT in the germline V gene. The CDR3 has 16 amino acids. The chain's CDR3 is CASSEALGGSGNTIYF. The DNA for the CDR3 is TGTGCCAGCAGTGAAGCATTGGGGGGCTCTGGAAACACCATATATTTT.

The chain has TRBV7-6 and TRBJ2-7; weak D call: TRBD2 (5 bases). Trimming left V 1 base short and J 2 bases short, with 12 bases between. CDR3 length equals 15 residues. Per the germline V gene, CDR1 is SGHVS and CDR2 is FNYEAQ. In DNA, the CDR3 is TGTGCCAGCAGCTTAGATGCCAGCGGAGCCTACGAGCAGTACTTC. Translation: CASSLDASGAYEQYF. The variable domain in full, with the rest retrieved from reference TRBV7-6 and TRBJ2-7, is GAGVSQSPRYKVTKRGQDVALRCDPISGHVSLYWYRQALGQGPEFLTYFNYEAQQDKSGLPNDRFSAERPEGSISTLTIQRTEQRDSAMYRCASSLDASGAYEQYFGPGTRLTVT.

This clone has a handful of counts. This chain joins TRBV13 and TRBJ1-2; 8 bases map to TRBD1. Germline V gene sequence: CDR1 PRHDT, CDR2 FYEKMQ (reference sequence). With 5 bases clipped from V and 2 bases from J, the junction kept 7 bases outside the gene matches. The CDR3 covers 15 residues. The CDR3 nucleotides are TGTGCCAGCAGCATGGCTCGGACAGGGAACTATGGCTACACCTTC. Translated: CASSMARTGNYGYTF. Combining the CDR3 with reference TRBV13 and TRBJ1-2 gives the whole variable domain AAGVIQSPRHLIKEKRETATLKCYPIPRHDTVYWYQQGPGQDPQFLISFYEKMQSDKGSIPDRFSAQQFSDYHSELNMSSLELGDSALYFCASSMARTGNYGYTFGSGTRLTVV.

The chain is built from TRBV6-5 and TRBJ2-7; TRBD1 matches 10 bases. Germline CDR1 reads MNHEY; CDR2 reads SVGAGI. V dropped 6 bases and J dropped 4; count of bases not matched to a gene: 6. The CDR3 has 14 amino acids. The DNA of the CDR3 is TGTGCCAGCAGCCCGGACAGGGGGGCATACGAGCAGTACTTC. Translating it yields CASSPDRGAYEQYF.

The chain has TRBV5-6 and TRBJ1-6, with 7 bases fitting TRBD1. The V segment lost 5 bases and the J segment 10 bases; nucleotides outside the gene matches: 9. The CDR3 totals 14 residues. Germline CDR1 SGHDT, CDR2 YYEEEE. In nucleotides, the CDR3 is TGTGCCAGCAGTCATACTACAGGGGACTCACCCCTCCACTTT. Translating it yields CASSHTTGDSPLHF.

This chain joins TRBV5-4 and TRBJ2-1; possibly TRBD2 for D (5 bases). CDR3 length: 16 amino acids. V was trimmed by 4 bases and J by 5 bases, leaving 19 bases between them. Germline V lookup: CDR1 SGHNT, CDR2 YYREEE (reference sequence). CDR3 sequence reads: CASSDLGLTLDNEQFF. In nucleotides, the CDR3 is TGTGCCAGCAGCGACTTAGGACTTACCTTGGACAATGAGCAGTTCTTC.